The 14 T cell receptor beta chains presented below share a single source sample, sequenced in a study of shared clonotypes between healthy human individuals. The repertoire was sequenced with immunoSEQ multiplex PCR; TCRdb's copy has only in-frame clones and lacks some. The table has more than 2 million clones, more than 90% seen once; the top ten hold about 0.13%. The sample was naive CD4+ T cells sorted from blood. Subset described: CD45RA+ positively selected. These receptors came from a man aged 18 to 30 in good health.

The chain recombines TRBV11-2 with TRBJ2-3; no clear D. Trimming stripped 7 bases from V and 0 bases from J, with 5 bases between. Germline values: CDR1 SGHAT, CDR2 FQNNGV. This CDR3 contains 12 residues. CDR3 amino acids: CASTTSTDTQYF. The CDR3 DNA reads TGTGCCAGCACCACTAGCACAGATACGCAGTATTTT.

This chain connects TRBV4-1 to TRBJ1-5, with D perhaps TRBD1 (5 bases). V was pared by 1 base and J by 3 bases, with 16 bases between. Germline CDR1 is MGHRA and CDR2 is YSYEKL. This CDR3 spans 17 amino acids. The CDR3 sequence: CASSQVPGGRSNQPQHF. The DNA for the CDR3 is TGCGCCAGCAGCCAAGTTCCGGGGGGGAGGTCCAATCAGCCCCAGCATTTT.

This chain uses TRBV4-1 with TRBJ2-7; no definite D call. The V gene lost 4 bases and the J gene lost 0 bases, with 10 bases spanning the gap. The CDR3 length is 14 residues. Germline values: CDR1 MGHRA, CDR2 YSYEKL. The CDR3 loop reads CASSRTESSYEQYF. Written as DNA, the CDR3 is TGCGCCAGCAGCCGAACAGAGAGCTCCTACGAGCAGTACTTC.

The V call is TRBV7-9, the J call TRBJ2-7; D gene unclear. CDR1 is SEHNR and CDR2 is FQNEAQ in the germline V gene (reference sequence). The V end was cut by 5 bases, the J end by 6 bases, with 11 bases between. The CDR3 contains 12 residues. Here the CDR3 DNA reads TGTGCCAGCAGCCTAACGAGTGCCGAGCAGTACTTC. The encoded protein is CASSLTSAEQYF.

The chain is built from TRBV5-1 and TRBJ2-1, with 9 bases matching TRBD2. Trimming removed 8 bases from V and 2 bases from J; junction bases left unmatched: 5. This CDR3 comprises 14 residues. Germline V CDR1 and CDR2: SGHRS, YFSETQ. The CDR3 sequence is CASRLAEPYNEQFF. The DNA for the CDR3 is TGCGCCAGTCGACTAGCGGAGCCCTACAATGAGCAGTTCTTC.

CDR3 sequence: CASSLVQGAYEQYF. Written as DNA, the CDR3 is TGTGCCAGCAGTTTAGTACAGGGGGCCTACGAGCAGTACTTC. The chain carries TRBV28 and TRBJ2-7; 8 positions agree with TRBD1. The CDR3 has 14 residues. The ends lost 2 bases at V and 2 bases at J; junction bases unmatched: 2. Per germline, CDR1 MDHEN and CDR2 SYDVKM.

The V call is TRBV11-2, the J call TRBJ2-7, with D unclear. The germline V and J ends were trimmed by 5 bases and 0 bases, with 11 bases remaining between them. Germline V gene sequence: CDR1 SGHAT, CDR2 FQNNGV. This CDR3 comprises 14 residues. DNA of the CDR3: TGTGCCAGCAGCCCGGTATCCATCTCCTACGAGCAGTACTTC. Its protein product is CASSPVSISYEQYF.

In the case of this clone: The sample holds other DNA sequences that translate to the same CDR3. The rearrangement joins TRBV5-1 to TRBJ2-3; D is tentatively TRBD1 or TRBD2 (5 bases each). The V gene's germline CDR1 is SGHRS and CDR2 YFSETQ. V was trimmed by 0 bases and J by 2 bases, leaving 7 bases between them. The CDR3 sequence is 14 residues long. For the CDR3, the DNA is TGCGCCAGCAGCTTGGGAGGGGTCACAGATACGCAGTATTTT. Amino acids: CASSLGGVTDTQYF.

The chain recombines TRBV19 with TRBJ1-6, with D possibly TRBD1 on 6 matching bases. Germline lookup yields CDR1 LNHDA and CDR2 SQIVND (reference sequence). V lost 6 bases to trimming and J lost 4 bases, with 13 bases between them. CDR3 length equals 15 residues. The CDR3 DNA follows: TGTGCCAGTAGCCCCGGACAGAGTTATAATTCACCCCTCCACTTT. It yields the protein CASSPGQSYNSPLHF. Complete variable domain (other parts from reference TRBV19 and TRBJ1-6): DGGITQSPKYLFRKEGQNVTLSCEQNLNHDAMYWYRQDPGQGLRLIYYSQIVNDFQKGDIAEGYSVSREKKESFPLTVTSAQKNPTAFYLCASSPGQSYNSPLHFGNGTRLTVT.

The chain has TRBV14 and TRBJ1-1, with 8 bases fitting TRBD1. The CDR3 contains 13 residues. J gave up 5 bases and V 5 bases, and 4 bases lay outside the gene matches. Germline V CDR1 and CDR2: SGHDN, FVKESK. CDR3 protein: CASSFTGGTEAFF. Here the CDR3 DNA reads TGTGCCAGCAGCTTCACAGGGGGTACTGAAGCTTTCTTT.

The J gene is TRBJ2-7, the V gene TRBV6-5, with D unresolved. Between the trimmed V and J ends, which lost 6 bases and 7 bases, there was a span of 16 bases. This CDR3 spans 13 amino acids. Germline V gene sequence: CDR1 MNHEY, CDR2 SVGAGI. The CDR3 sequence is CASSLGILKEQYF. The CDR3 DNA is TGTGCCAGCAGCCTGGGGATTTTAAAAGAGCAGTACTTC.

This clone was counted between two and nine times. This sequence joins TRBV4-3 and TRBJ2-7; tentative D call: TRBD1 (6 bases). V dropped 3 bases and J dropped 6 bases, with 15 bases sitting between them. From germline, CDR1 is LGHNA and CDR2 YSLEER. This CDR3 comprises 14 residues. The chain's CDR3 is CASSQGAGRGEQYF. The DNA for the CDR3 is TGCGCCAGCAGCCAGGGGGCTGGTAGGGGCGAGCAGTACTTC.

The chain uses TRBV10-2 and TRBJ2-7; the match to TRBD2 covers 8 bases. Per the germline V gene, CDR1 is WSHSY and CDR2 is SAAADI. The CDR3 extends over 15 amino acids. J lost 2 bases, V lost 1 base, and 4 bases had no gene match. The CDR3 DNA sequence: TGCGCCAGCAGTGAGTTAGCGGGATCCCCCTACGAGCAGTACTTC. Protein sequence: CASSELAGSPYEQYF.

The V gene is TRBV5-1, the J gene TRBJ2-2; D perhaps matches TRBD2 (5 bases). Germline CDR1 is SGHRS and CDR2 is YFSETQ. CDR3 size: 14 residues. Trimming took 0 bases from V and 7 from J, leaving 10 bases between them. The CDR3 DNA follows: TGCGCCAGCAGCTTGGTTACCGGGATCGGGGAGCTGTTTTTT. Encoded protein: CASSLVTGIGELFF.